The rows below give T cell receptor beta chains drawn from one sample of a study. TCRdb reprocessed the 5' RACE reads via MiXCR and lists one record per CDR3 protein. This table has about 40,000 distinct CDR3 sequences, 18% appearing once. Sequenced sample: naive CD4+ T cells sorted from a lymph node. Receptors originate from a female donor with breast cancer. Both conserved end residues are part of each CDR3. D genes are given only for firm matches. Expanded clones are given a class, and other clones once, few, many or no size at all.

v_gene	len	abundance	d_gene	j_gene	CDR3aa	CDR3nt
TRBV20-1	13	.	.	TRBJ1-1	CSASTDRHTEAFF	TGCAGTGCTAGCACAGACAGACACACTGAAGCTTTCTTT
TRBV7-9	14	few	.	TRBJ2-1	CASSLAFGGNEQFF	TGTGCCAGCAGCTTAGCTTTCGGGGGAAATGAGCAGTTCTTC
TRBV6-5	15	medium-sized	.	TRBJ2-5	CASSSPDKNQETQYF	TGTGCCAGCAGCTCCCCGGACAAAAACCAAGAGACCCAGTACTTC
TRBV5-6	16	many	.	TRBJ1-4	CASSSGHTATNEKLFF	TGTGCCAGCAGCTCGGGACATACCGCAACTAATGAAAAACTGTTTTTT
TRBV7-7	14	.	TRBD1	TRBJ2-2	CASSRTGVAGELFF	TGTGCTAGCAGCCGGACAGGGGTTGCCGGGGAGCTGTTTTTT
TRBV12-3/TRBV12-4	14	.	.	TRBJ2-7	CASSPGPETHEQYF	TGTGCCAGCAGCCCGGGACCCGAGACTCACGAGCAGTACTTC
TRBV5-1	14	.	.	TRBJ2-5	CASSFGSVEETQYF	TGCGCCAGCAGCTTCGGATCAGTTGAAGAGACCCAGTACTTC
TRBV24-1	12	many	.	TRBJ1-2	CATSEMGTGYTF	TGTGCCACCAGTGAAATGGGAACAGGCTACACCTTC
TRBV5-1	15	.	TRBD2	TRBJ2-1	CASSLTSGSSNEQFF	TGCGCCAGCAGCTTAACTAGCGGGAGCTCCAATGAGCAGTTCTTC
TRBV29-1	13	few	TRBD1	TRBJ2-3	CSTSGTGTDTQYF	TGCAGCACCTCCGGGACAGGGACAGATACGCAGTATTTT
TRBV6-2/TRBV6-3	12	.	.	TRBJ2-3	CASSWGIPPQYF	TGTGCCAGCAGTTGGGGGATTCCACCGCAGTATTTT
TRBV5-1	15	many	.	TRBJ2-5	CASSLVGGSQETQYF	TGCGCCAGCAGCTTGGTCGGCGGATCACAAGAGACCCAGTACTTC
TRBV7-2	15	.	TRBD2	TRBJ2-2	CASSLRAGGTGELFF	TGTGCCAGCAGCTTACGAGCGGGGGGCACCGGGGAGCTGTTTTTT
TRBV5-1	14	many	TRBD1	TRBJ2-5	CASSPAGGRETQYF	TGCGCCAGCAGCCCGGCAGGGGGTAGGGAGACCCAGTACTTC
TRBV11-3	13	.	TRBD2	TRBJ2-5	CASSLPGGETQYF	TGTGCCAGCAGCTTACCCGGGGGGGAGACCCAGTACTTC
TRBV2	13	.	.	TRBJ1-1	CASSGQTNTEAFF	TGTGCCAGCAGCGGACAGACAAACACTGAAGCTTTCTTT
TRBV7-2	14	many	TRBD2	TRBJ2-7	CASRPSGSAAEQYF	TGTGCCAGCAGACCCAGCGGGAGCGCTGCGGAGCAGTACTTC
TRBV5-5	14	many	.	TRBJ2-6	CASSATSGANVLTF	TGTGCCAGCAGCGCAACCTCTGGGGCCAACGTCCTGACTTTC
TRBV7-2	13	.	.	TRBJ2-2	CASRGRVTGELFF	TGTGCCAGCAGAGGACGGGTCACCGGGGAGCTGTTTTTT
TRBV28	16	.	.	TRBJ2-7	CASSFRGEGPRDEQYF	TGTGCCAGCAGTTTTCGGGGCGAGGGGCCTCGGGACGAGCAGTACTTC
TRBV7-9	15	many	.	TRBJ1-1	CASSGWIARNTEAFF	TGTGCCAGCAGCGGTTGGATAGCCCGGAACACTGAAGCTTTCTTT
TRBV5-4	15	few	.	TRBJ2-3	CASSLVGRGTDTQYF	TGTGCCAGCAGCTTGGTGGGAAGAGGCACAGATACGCAGTATTTT
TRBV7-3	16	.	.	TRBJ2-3	CASSLTPGGGTDTQYF	TGTGCCAGCAGCTTAACGCCAGGAGGGGGCACAGATACGCAGTATTTT
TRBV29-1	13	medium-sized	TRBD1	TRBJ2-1	CSVDRTGRNEQFF	TGCAGCGTAGATCGGACAGGGCGGAATGAGCAGTTCTTC
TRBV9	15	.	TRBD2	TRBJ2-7	CASSSTGLAGRWQYF	TGTGCCAGCAGCTCGACCGGACTAGCGGGAAGGTGGCAGTACTTC
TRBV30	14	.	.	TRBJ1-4	CAWSQEEGSEKLFF	TGTGCCTGGAGTCAAGAGGAGGGGTCTGAAAAACTGTTTTTT
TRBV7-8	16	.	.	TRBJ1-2	CASSLLGTRLSSGYTF	TGTGCCAGCAGCTTGCTTGGGACGAGGCTATCCTCTGGCTACACCTTC
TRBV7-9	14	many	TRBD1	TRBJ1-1	CASSRTGDITEAFF	TGTGCCAGCAGTCGGACAGGAGACATCACTGAAGCTTTCTTT
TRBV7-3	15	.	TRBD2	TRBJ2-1	CASSSIRTRGSEQFF	TGTGCCAGCAGCTCGATTCGGACTAGAGGTAGTGAGCAGTTCTTC
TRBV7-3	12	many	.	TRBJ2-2	CASSSYTGELFF	TGTGCCAGCAGCTCCTACACCGGGGAGCTGTTTTTT
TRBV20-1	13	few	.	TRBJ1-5	CSASQDGNQPQHF	TGCAGTGCTAGCCAGGATGGCAATCAGCCCCAGCATTTT